This T cell receptor (beta chain) was recorded in a study of brain T cells in children with intractable seizures. V dropped 8 bases and J dropped 7; count of bases not matched to a gene: 13. Germline lookup yields CDR1 SNHLY and CDR2 FYNNEI. The CDR3 loop spans 14 amino acids. On this clone itself: The antigen is not known.

Whole-study findings and limits: Pre-surgery blood may have been undersampled, hiding some clones.

Assay: immunoSEQ multiplex PCR; the TCRdb copy retains only in-frame clones and omits some. The sample lists tens of thousands of clones, 91% seen once, with 20% to 25% in the top ten. This clonotype originated in a girl aged 2-10 years with Rasmussen encephalitis and intractable seizures. The chain joins TRBV2 to TRBJ2-7, with 8 bases identical to TRBD1. Sequences were derived from peripheral blood, sampled at surgery. The CDR3 region is CASATGGTPKEQYF. The CDR3 region has the DNA TGTGCCAGCGCAACAGGGGGTACCCCCAAAGAGCAGTACTTC.